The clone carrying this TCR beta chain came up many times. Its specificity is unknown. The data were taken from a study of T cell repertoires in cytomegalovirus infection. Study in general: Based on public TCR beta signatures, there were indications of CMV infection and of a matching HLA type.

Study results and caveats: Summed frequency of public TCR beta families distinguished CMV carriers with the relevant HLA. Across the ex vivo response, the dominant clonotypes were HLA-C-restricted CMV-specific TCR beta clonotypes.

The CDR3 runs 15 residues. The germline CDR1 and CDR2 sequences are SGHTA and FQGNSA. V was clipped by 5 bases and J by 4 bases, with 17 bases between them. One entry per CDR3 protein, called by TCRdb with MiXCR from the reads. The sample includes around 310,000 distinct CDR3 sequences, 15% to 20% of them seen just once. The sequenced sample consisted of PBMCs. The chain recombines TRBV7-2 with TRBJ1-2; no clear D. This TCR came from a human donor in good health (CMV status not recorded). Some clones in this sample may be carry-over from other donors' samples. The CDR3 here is CASSARTKIPYGYTF. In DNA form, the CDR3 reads TGTGCCAGCAGCGCGCGGACCAAAATTCCCTATGGCTACACCTTC.